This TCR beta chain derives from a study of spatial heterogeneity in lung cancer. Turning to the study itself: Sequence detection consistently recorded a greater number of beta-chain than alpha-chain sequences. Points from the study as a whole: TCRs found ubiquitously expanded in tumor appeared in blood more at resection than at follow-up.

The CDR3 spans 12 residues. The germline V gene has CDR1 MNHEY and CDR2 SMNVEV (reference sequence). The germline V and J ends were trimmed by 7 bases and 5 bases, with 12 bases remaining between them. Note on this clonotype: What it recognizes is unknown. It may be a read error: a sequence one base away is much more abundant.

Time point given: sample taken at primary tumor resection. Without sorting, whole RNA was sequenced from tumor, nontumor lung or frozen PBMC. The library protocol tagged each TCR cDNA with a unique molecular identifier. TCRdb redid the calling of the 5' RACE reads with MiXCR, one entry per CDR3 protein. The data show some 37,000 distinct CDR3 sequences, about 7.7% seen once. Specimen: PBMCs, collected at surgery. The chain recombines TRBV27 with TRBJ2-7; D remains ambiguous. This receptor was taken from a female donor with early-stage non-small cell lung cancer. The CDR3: CASNPDADEQYF. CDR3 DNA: TGTGCCAGCAACCCTGACGCCGACGAGCAGTACTTC.